The 4 T cell receptor beta chains in this list originate from one sample, sequenced in a study of cytomegalovirus exposure and HLA in healthy donors. In the PCR, 60 Vbeta and 13 Jbeta primers were used. Sequencing used immunoSEQ multiplex PCR; TCRdb keeps in-frame clones, though not all of them. Seen here are roughly 110,000 clones, 74% observed once, and the top ten hold approximately 2%. Sample: PBMCs. The receptors originated from a human donor in good health.

V and J are TRBV6-6 and TRBJ1-2; D remains unclear. CDR3 size: 14 residues. Germline assignment: CDR1 MNHNY and CDR2 SVGAGI (reference sequence). Trimming pared 7 bases from V and 0 bases from J, leaving 12 bases between. For the CDR3, the DNA is TGTGCCAGCATTAGAATTGGAGCTAACTATGGCTACACCTTC. As protein: CASIRIGANYGYTF.

The chain combines TRBV19 with TRBJ2-1; TRBD2 agrees at 8 bases. The CDR3 length is 15 residues. Germline lookup yields CDR1 LNHDA and CDR2 SQIVND (reference sequence). J gave up 9 bases and V 3 bases, and 10 bases lay outside the gene matches. CDR3 in DNA: TGTGCCAGTAGTATCAGGACTAGCTCGCCTCTTGAGCAGTTCTTC. Translating gives CASSIRTSSPLEQFF. The whole variable domain, filled in from reference TRBV19 and TRBJ2-1, reads DGGITQSPKYLFRKEGQNVTLSCEQNLNHDAMYWYRQDPGQGLRLIYYSQIVNDFQKGDIAEGYSVSREKKESFPLTVTSAQKNPTAFYLCASSIRTSSPLEQFFGPGTRLTVL.

The chain is built from TRBV7-8 and TRBJ1-1; D unclear. Germline V lookup: CDR1 SGHVS, CDR2 FQNEAQ. V was cut by 1 base and J by 1 base, with 7 bases left in between. The CDR3 length is 14 residues. The CDR3 coding sequence is TGTGCCAGCAGCTTAGGCGGGTCGAACACTGAAGCTTTCTTT. It yields the protein CASSLGGSNTEAFF.

The V call is TRBV6-5, the J call TRBJ2-1, with TRBD2 matching over 13 bases. Germline CDR1 is MNHEY and CDR2 is SVGAGI. The CDR3 consists of 14 residues. V was clipped by 7 bases and J by 10 bases; unmatched bases: 7. The CDR3 region is CASKYGLAGDEQFF. The DNA for the CDR3 is TGTGCCAGCAAGTACGGACTAGCGGGAGACGAGCAGTTCTTC.